This TCR beta chain derives from a study of blood T cell repertoires in COVID-19. Overall study context: COVID-19 samples collected from the United States, Italy and Spain covered acute and convalescent phases.

As processed by the authors: Amplification with reference gene primers provided the estimates of nucleated cell counts. The method was immunoSEQ multiplex PCR; TCRdb's version includes in-frame clones alone and lacks a portion of them. V and J calls and clone size are those listed in that table; D and trimming were worked out from the DNA. The repertoire includes roughly 200,000 clones, roughly four fifths of them detected once, and 1.5% to 1.9% sits in the top ten. This CDR3 spans 15 amino acids. Per the germline V gene, CDR1 is SGHAT and CDR2 is FQNNGV. J gave up 3 bases and V 2 bases, and 6 bases lay outside the gene matches.

The TCR originated in a human donor in a cohort sampled during active COVID-19. Sample: peripheral blood. This sequence joins TRBV11-2 and TRBJ1-1, with 7 bases identical to TRBD1. The CDR3 DNA is TGTGCCAGCAGCTTAACGGCAGGGGGTTACACTGAAGCTTTCTTT. It is translated as CASSLTAGGYTEAFF. The full variable domain, completed using reference TRBV11-2 and TRBJ1-1, is EAGVAQSPRYKIIEKRQSVAFWCNPISGHATLYWYQQILGQGPKLLIQFQNNGVVDDSQLPKDRFSAERLKGVDSTLKIQPAKLEDSAVYLCASSLTAGGYTEAFFGQGTRLTVV.